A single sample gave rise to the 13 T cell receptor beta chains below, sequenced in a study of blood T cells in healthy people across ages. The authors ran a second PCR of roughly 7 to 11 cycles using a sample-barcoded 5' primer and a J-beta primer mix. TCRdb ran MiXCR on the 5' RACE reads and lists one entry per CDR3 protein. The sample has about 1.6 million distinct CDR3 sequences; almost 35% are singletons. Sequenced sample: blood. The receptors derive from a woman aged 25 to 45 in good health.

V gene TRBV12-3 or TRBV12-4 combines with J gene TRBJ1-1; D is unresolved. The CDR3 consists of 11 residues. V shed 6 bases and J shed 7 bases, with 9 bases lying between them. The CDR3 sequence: CASSPGFEAFF. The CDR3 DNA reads TGTGCCAGCAGCCCGGGATTTGAAGCTTTCTTT.

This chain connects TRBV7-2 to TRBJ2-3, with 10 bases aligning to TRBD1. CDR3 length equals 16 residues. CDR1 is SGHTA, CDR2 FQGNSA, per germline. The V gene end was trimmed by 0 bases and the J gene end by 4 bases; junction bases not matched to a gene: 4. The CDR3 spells CASSLAGQGLPDTQYF. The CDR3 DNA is TGTGCCAGCAGCTTAGCGGGACAGGGGCTACCAGATACGCAGTATTTT.

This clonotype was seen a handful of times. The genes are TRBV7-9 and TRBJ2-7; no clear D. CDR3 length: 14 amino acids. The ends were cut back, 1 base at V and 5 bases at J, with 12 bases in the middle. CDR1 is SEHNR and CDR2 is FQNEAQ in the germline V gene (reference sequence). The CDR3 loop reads CASSLDSVGNEQYF. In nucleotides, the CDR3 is TGTGCCAGCAGCTTAGACTCTGTTGGGAACGAGCAGTACTTC.

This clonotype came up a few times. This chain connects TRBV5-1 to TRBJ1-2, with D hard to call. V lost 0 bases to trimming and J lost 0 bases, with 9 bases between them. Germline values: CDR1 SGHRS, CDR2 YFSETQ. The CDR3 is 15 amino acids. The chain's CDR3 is CASSLEEDTNYGYTF. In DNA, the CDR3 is TGCGCCAGCAGCTTGGAAGAAGACACTAACTATGGCTACACCTTC.

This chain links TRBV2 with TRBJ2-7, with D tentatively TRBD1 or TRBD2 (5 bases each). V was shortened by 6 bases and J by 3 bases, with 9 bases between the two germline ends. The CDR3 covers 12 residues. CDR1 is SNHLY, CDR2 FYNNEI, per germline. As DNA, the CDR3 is TGTGCCAGCAGATGGGACGGCTACGAGCAGTACTTC. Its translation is CASRWDGYEQYF.

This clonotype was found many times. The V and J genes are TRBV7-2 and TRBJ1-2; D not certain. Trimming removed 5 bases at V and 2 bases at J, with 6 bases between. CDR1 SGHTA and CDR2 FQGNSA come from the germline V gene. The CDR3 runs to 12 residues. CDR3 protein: CASSRVNYGYTF. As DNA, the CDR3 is TGTGCCAGCAGCCGTGTAAACTATGGCTACACCTTC.

In DNA form, the CDR3 reads TGTGCCAGCAGTTTTCCGACAGGGGGGGGCGCAGATACGCAGTATTTT. Its translation: CASSFPTGGGADTQYF. The gene calls are TRBV12-3 or TRBV12-4 and TRBJ2-3, with TRBD1 matching 9 bases. The CDR3 runs to 16 residues. V was pared by 3 bases and J by 4 bases, with 8 bases of the junction left unmatched.

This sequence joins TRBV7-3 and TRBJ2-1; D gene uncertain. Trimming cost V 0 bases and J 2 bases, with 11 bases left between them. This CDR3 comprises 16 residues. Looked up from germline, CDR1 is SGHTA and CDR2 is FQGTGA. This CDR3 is CASSLTSGVPYNEQFF. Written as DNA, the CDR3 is TGTGCCAGCAGCTTAACGTCTGGGGTTCCCTACAATGAGCAGTTCTTC.

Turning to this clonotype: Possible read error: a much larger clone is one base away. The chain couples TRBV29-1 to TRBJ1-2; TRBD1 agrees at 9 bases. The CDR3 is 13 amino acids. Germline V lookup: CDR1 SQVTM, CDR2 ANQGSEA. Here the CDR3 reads CGVPGQGKYGYTF. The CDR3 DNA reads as TGCGGCGTTCCGGGACAGGGAAAATATGGCTACACCTTC.

CDR3: CAGSRGPNTEAFF. CDR3 nucleotide sequence: TGTGCCGGGAGCCGGGGGCCGAACACTGAAGCTTTCTTT. The gene calls are TRBV2 and TRBJ1-1; D might be TRBD1 (6 bases). In germline, CDR1 is SNHLY, CDR2 FYNNEI. CDR3 length equals 13 residues. V lost 11 bases, J lost 1 base, and 14 bases lay in between.

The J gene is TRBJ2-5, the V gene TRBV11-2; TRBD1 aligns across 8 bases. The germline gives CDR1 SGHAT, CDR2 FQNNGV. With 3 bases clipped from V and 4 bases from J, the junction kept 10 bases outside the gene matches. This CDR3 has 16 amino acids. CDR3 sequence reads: CASSFGPGQGVETQYF. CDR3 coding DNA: TGTGCCAGCAGCTTTGGACCCGGACAGGGTGTAGAGACCCAGTACTTC.

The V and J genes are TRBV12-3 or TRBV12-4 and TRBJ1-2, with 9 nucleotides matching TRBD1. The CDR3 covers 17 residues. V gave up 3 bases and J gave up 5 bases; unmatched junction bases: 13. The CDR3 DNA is TGTGCCAGCAGTTTGGGGGGAACAGGGGGCTCGCGTTATGGCTACACCTTC. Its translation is CASSLGGTGGSRYGYTF.

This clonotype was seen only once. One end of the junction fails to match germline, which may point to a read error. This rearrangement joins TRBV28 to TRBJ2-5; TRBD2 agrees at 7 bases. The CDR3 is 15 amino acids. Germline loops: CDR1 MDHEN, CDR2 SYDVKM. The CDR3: CASSLGGGSQETRYF. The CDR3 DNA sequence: TGTGCCAGCAGTTTAGGAGGCGGGAGCCAAGAGACCCGGTACTTC.